This TCR beta chain was recorded in a study of T cell responses to AZD1222 COVID-19 vaccine. Assay used: immunoSEQ multiplex PCR; TCRdb lists only in-frame clones, some missing. The sample holds tens of thousands of clones; 86% are singletons and the top ten take approximately 11%. V lost 4 bases to trimming and J lost 0 bases, with 7 bases between them. The CDR3 loop spans 15 amino acids. The germline gives CDR1 MNHEY, CDR2 SVGAGI. V gene TRBV6-5 combines with J gene TRBJ2-6, with D uncertain. The receptor's source is an adult who received the AZD1222 COVID-19 vaccine. This specimen consisted of peripheral blood, obtained 28 days after the second AZD1222 dose. CDR3 nucleotides: TGTGCCAGCAGTTTGGGCAACTCTGGGGCCAACGTCCTGACTTTC. This translates into CASSLGNSGANVLTF.